This is a list of T cell receptor beta chains from one sample in a study of CD4 T cells in relation to SARS-CoV-2 and coronaviruses. Method: immunoSEQ multiplex PCR; TCRdb's copy keeps in-frame clones and lacks some. The data hold tens of thousands of clones, with roughly 70% observed a single time. These receptors have no identified antigens. The sample was CD4+ T cells from PBMCs, cultured in vitro. The receptor set was obtained from a human donor in good health. Each CDR3 is given with its conserved first and last residue. A D gene is named only where the DNA matches it firmly. Rows give clone size only sometimes, using once, few, many, or a class for an expanded clone.

cdr3_nt,cdr3_aa,v_call,d_call,j_call,clone_size
TGTGCTAGTGGTTTGATCCTGCTGAGCTCCTACAATGAGCAGTTCTTC,CASGLILLSSYNEQFF,TRBV12-5,NA,TRBJ2-1,NA
TGTGCCAGCAGTGAACTGAGTGAGCAGTTCTTC,CASSELSEQFF,TRBV25-1,NA,TRBJ2-1,NA
TGTGCCAGTACCGCTCGGGACACTGAAGCTTTCTTT,CASTARDTEAFF,TRBV19,NA,TRBJ1-1,NA
TGTGCCAGTAGTCCGGGAATGAACACTGAAGCTTTCTTT,CASSPGMNTEAFF,TRBV19,NA,TRBJ1-1,NA
TGCGCCAGCAGCTTGGTAAGGGGGGCGAGGGGCACAGATACGCAGTATTTT,CASSLVRGARGTDTQYF,TRBV5-1,NA,TRBJ2-3,NA
TGTGCCAGCAGCTTACGGTGGGGCGAGACCCAGTACTTC,CASSLRWGETQYF,TRBV7-3,NA,TRBJ2-5,NA
TGTGCCACCGGGGGACTAGCGGCAGACCAAGAGACCCAGTACTTC,CATGGLAADQETQYF,TRBV24-1,TRBD2,TRBJ2-5,few
TGTGCCACCAGCAAGTGGGCAGAAGAGACCCAGTACTTC,CATSKWAEETQYF,TRBV15,NA,TRBJ2-5,once
TGTGCCACCAGCCCGGGACAGTACTACGAGCAGTACTTC,CATSPGQYYEQYF,TRBV24-1,TRBD1,TRBJ2-7,NA
TGTGCCAGCAGCCACAGGGGTACCTACGAGCAGTACTTC,CASSHRGTYEQYF,TRBV7-6,TRBD1,TRBJ2-7,NA
TGTGCCAGCAGCAGGGGGCTGTCGACGGATGGTTACGAGCAGTACTTC,CASSRGLSTDGYEQYF,TRBV11-3,TRBD1,TRBJ2-7,NA